Included here is one T cell receptor beta chain sequence, with context. Extraction and reverse transcription of RNA yielded cDNA as the sequencing template. Profiled with immunoSEQ multiplex PCR; TCRdb holds only in-frame clones, not every one. The sample lists hundreds of thousands of clones; approximately 65% were seen once. This entry belongs to a study of CD8+ T cells in alopecia areata. Treatment given: oral pan-JAK inhibitor, 5-10 mg twice daily. Sorting separated CD4+ and CD8+ T cells out of PBMCs. The CDR3 consists of 14 residues. V lost 8 bases to trimming and J lost 3 bases; unmatched junction nucleotides: 7. Germline V gene data show CDR1 as ENHRY and CDR2 as SYGVKD.

This specimen was CD4+ T cells sorted from blood, taken at week 44, from a patient treated with tofacitinib. This sequence was found in a human donor with alopecia areata. The chain links TRBV10-3 to TRBJ2-3; TRBD2 matches 8 bases. CDR3 coding DNA: TGTGCCATCGGTCGGTCGGGGGGGACAGATACGCAGTATTTT. Its protein is CAIGRSGGTDTQYF.